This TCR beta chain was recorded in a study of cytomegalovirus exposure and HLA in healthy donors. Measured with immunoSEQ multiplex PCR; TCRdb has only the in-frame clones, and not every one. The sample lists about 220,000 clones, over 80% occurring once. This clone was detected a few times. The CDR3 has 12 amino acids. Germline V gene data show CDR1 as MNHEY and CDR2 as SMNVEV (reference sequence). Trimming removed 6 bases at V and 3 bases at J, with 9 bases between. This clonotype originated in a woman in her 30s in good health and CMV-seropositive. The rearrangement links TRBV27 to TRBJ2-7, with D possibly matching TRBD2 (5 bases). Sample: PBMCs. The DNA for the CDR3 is TGTGCCAGCAGCCGCCGGGGCTACGAGCAGTACTTC. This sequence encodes CASSRRGYEQYF.